These T cell receptor beta chains were read from a single sample in a study of siplizumab effects on memory and regulatory T cells. Data came from immunoSEQ multiplex PCR; TCRdb stores just in-frame clones and leaves some out. Counted here are roughly 100,000 clones, about 93% occurring once; the ten biggest clones make up approximately 0.32%. Sequenced input: CD4+ T cells sorted from blood. The receptors originated from a human donor in good health. Each CDR3 is given with its conserved first and last residue. The D gene is left open where the match is weak. Clone size is shown for a subset of rows, as once, few, many or a class of expanded clone.

V,J,D,size,CDR3,DNA
TRBV18,TRBJ1-1,-,-,CASSLFGAKEAEAFF,TGTGCCAGCTCACTCTTCGGGGCCAAGGAAGCTGAAGCTTTCTTT
TRBV2,TRBJ2-3,TRBD2,-,CASRVLAGGRDTQYF,TGTGCCAGCAGAGTCCTAGCGGGAGGTAGAGATACGCAGTATTTT
TRBV7-9,TRBJ2-7,-,once,CASSNIGRPYEQYF,TGTGCCAGCAGTAATATCGGACGGCCTTACGAGCAGTACTTC
TRBV5-1,TRBJ2-1,TRBD1,-,CASSFRTGSSYNEQFF,TGCGCCAGCAGCTTCCGGACAGGGAGCTCCTACAATGAGCAGTTCTTC
TRBV19,TRBJ1-6,-,-,CASSSRWGDSPLHF,TGTGCCAGTAGTTCACGTTGGGGTGATTCACCCCTCCACTTT
TRBV29-1,TRBJ1-6,-,-,CSVEDFPRGGNSPLHF,TGCAGCGTTGAAGATTTCCCCCGGGGGGGTAATTCACCCCTCCACTTT
TRBV5-8,TRBJ2-7,-,-,CASSLLGQTSSYEQYF,TGTGCCAGCAGCTTGCTAGGGCAGACTAGCTCCTACGAGCAGTACTTC
TRBV27,TRBJ1-5,TRBD1,-,CASSAIRGSSNQPQHF,TGTGCCAGCAGTGCTATCAGGGGGTCTAGCAATCAGCCCCAGCATTTT
TRBV27,TRBJ2-2,-,-,CASSPVTFAGRLNTGELFF,TGTGCCAGCAGTCCCGTGACTTTTGCGGGACGTCTGAACACCGGGGAGCTGTTTTTT
TRBV6-1,TRBJ2-6,TRBD1,-,CASRDRVYGANVLTF,TGTGCCAGCAGAGACAGGGTTTATGGGGCCAACGTCCTGACTTTC
TRBV10-3,TRBJ1-5,-,-,CAISEDPRQRGSQPQHF,TGTGCCATCAGTGAGGATCCCCGACAGAGGGGAAGTCAGCCCCAGCATTTT
TRBV5-6,TRBJ1-2,-,-,CASSSYGNYPDGYTF,TGTGCCAGCAGCTCTTATGGGAATTACCCTGATGGCTACACCTTC
TRBV9,TRBJ2-3,-,-,CASSVGTDTQYF,TGTGCCAGCAGCGTAGGCACAGATACGCAGTATTTT
TRBV5-4,TRBJ1-1,-,-,CASSRLGVRNTEAFF,TGTGCCAGCAGCCGTCTAGGGGTAAGGAACACTGAAGCTTTCTTT